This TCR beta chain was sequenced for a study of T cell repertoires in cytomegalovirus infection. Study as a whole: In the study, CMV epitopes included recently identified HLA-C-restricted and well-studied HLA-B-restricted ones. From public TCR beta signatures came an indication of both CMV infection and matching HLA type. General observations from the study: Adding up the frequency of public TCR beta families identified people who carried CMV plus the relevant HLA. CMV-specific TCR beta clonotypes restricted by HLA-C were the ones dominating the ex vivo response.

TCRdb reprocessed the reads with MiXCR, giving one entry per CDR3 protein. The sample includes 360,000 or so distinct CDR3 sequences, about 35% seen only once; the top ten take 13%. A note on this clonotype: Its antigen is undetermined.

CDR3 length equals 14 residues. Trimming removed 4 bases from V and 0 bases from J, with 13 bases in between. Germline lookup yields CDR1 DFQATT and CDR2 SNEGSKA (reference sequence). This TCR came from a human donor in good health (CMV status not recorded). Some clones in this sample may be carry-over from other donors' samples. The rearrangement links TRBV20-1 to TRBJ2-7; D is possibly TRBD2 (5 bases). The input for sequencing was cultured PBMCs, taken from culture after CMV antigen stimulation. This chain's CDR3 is CSAMYRRTSYEQYF. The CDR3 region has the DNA TGCAGTGCTATGTATCGGAGGACCTCCTACGAGCAGTACTTC.